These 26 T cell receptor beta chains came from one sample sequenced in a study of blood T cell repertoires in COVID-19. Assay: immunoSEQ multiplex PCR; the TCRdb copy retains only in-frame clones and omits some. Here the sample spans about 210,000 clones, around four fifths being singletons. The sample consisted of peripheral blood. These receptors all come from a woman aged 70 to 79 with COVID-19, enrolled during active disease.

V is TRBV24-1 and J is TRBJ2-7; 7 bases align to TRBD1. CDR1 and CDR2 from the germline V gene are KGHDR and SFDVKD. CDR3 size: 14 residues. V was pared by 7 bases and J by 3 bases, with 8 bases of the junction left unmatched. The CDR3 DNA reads TGTGCCACCAGCGCGACAGGGTCACTCTACGAGCAGTACTTC. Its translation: CATSATGSLYEQYF.

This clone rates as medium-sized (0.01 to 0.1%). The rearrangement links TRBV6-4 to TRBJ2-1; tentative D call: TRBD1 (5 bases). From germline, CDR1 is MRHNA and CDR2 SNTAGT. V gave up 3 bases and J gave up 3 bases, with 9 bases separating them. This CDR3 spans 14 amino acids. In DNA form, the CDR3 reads TGTGCCAGCAGTGAGGGGCAGGGCTACAATGAGCAGTTCTTC. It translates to CASSEGQGYNEQFF.

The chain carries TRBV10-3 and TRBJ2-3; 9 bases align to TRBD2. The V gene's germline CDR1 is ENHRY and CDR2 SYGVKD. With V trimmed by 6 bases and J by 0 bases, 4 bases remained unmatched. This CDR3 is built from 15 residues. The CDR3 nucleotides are TGTGCCATCAGATCAGCGGGAGGTAGCACAGATACGCAGTATTTT. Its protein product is CAIRSAGGSTDTQYF.

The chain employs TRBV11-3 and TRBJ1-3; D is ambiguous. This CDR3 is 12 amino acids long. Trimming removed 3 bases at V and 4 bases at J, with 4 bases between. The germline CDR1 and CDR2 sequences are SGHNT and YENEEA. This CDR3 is CASSLRGNTIYF. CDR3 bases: TGTGCCAGCAGCTTGAGGGGAAACACCATATATTTT.

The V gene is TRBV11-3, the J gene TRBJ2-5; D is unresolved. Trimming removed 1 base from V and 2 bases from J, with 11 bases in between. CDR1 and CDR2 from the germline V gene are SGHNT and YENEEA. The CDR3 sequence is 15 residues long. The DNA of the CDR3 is TGTGCCAGCAGCTTAGGTTCGTACGGGCAAGAGACCCAGTACTTC. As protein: CASSLGSYGQETQYF.

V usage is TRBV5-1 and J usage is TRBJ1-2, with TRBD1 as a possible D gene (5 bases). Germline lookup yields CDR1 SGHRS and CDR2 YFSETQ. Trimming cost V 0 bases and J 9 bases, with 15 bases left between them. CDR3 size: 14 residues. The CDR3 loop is CASSLGQPELSYTF. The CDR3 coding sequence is TGCGCCAGCAGCTTGGGACAGCCCGAGTTAAGCTACACCTTC.

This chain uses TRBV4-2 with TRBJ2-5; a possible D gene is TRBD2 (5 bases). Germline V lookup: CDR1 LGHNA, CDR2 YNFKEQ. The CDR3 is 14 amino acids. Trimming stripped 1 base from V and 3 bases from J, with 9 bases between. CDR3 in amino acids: CASSQVNGKETQYF. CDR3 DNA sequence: TGTGCCAGCAGCCAAGTTAACGGGAAAGAGACCCAGTACTTC.

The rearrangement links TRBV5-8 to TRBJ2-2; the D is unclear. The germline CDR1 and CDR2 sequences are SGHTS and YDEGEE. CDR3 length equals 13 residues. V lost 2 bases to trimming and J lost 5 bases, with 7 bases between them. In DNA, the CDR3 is TGTGCCAGCAGCTTTAGAATAACCGGGGAGCTGTTTTTT. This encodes CASSFRITGELFF.

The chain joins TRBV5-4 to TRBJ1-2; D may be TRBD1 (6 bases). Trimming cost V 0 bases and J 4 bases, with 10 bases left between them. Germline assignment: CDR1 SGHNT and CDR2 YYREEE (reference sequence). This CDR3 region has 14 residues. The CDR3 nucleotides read TGTGCCAGCAGCTTGGACAGGGAGTCCTATGGCTACACCTTC. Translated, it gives CASSLDRESYGYTF.

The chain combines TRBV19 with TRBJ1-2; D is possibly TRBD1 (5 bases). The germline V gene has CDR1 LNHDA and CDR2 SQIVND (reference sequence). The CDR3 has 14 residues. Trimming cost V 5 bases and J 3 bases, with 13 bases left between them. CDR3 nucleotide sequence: TGTGCCAGTAGTTTAGGGGCCCTTGACTATGGCTACACCTTC. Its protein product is CASSLGALDYGYTF.

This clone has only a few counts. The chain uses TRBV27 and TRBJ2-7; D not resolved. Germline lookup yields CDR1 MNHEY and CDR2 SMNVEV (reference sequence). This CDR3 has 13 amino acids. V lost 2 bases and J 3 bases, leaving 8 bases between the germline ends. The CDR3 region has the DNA TGTGCCAGCAGTTTAGACGGGTTCTACGAGCAGTACTTC. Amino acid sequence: CASSLDGFYEQYF.

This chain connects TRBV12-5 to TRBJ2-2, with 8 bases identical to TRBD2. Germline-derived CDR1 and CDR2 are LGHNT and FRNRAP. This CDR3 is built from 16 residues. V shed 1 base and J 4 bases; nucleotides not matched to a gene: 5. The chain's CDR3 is CASGLALAGFTGELFF. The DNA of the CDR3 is TGTGCTAGTGGTTTGGCCCTAGCGGGTTTCACCGGGGAGCTGTTTTTT.

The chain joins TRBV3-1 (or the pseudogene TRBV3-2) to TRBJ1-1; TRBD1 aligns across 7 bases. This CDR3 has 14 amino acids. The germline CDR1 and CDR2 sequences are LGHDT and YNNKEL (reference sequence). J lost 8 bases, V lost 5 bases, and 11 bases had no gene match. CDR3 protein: CASSSRTGFLEAFF. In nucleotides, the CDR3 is TGTGCCAGCAGCTCGAGGACAGGTTTTCTAGAAGCTTTCTTT.

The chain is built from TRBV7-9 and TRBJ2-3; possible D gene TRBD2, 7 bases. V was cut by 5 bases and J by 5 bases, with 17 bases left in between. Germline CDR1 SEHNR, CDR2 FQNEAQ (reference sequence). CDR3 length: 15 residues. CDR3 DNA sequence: TGTGCCAGCAGCCAAACGGCGGGGGCGGGAGATACGCAGTATTTT. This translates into CASSQTAGAGDTQYF.

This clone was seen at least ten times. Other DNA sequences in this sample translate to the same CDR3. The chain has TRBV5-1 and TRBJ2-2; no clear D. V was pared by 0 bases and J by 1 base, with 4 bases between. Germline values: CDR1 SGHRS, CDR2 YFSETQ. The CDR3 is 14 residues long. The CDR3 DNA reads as TGCGCCAGCAGCTTGGTTCAGAACACCGGGGAGCTGTTTTTT. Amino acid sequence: CASSLVQNTGELFF.

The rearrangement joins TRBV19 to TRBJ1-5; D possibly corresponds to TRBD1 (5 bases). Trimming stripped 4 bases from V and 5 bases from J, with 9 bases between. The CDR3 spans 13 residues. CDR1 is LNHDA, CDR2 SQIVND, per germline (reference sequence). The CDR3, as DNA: TGTGCCAGTAGTAATCCGGGGGATCAGCCCCAGCATTTT. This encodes CASSNPGDQPQHF.

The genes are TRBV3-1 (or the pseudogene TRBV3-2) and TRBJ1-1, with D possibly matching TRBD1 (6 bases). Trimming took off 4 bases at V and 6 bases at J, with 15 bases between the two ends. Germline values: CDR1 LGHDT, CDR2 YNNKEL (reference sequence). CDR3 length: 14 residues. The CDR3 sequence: CASSRLDRRSEAFF. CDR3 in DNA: TGTGCCAGCAGCCGACTGGACAGACGCTCTGAAGCTTTCTTT.

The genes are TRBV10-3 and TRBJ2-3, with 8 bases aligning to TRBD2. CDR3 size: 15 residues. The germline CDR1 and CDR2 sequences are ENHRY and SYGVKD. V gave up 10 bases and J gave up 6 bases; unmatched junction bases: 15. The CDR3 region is CASKVAGIPRDTQYF. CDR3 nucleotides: TGTGCCAGCAAAGTAGCGGGGATCCCCAGGGATACGCAGTATTTT.

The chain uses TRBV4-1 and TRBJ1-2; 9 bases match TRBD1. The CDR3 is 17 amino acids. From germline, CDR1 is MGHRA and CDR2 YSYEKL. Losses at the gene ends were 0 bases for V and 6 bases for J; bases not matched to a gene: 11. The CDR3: CASSQDLPGQGRHGYTF. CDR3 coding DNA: TGCGCCAGCAGCCAAGATCTGCCGGGACAGGGTAGACATGGCTACACCTTC.

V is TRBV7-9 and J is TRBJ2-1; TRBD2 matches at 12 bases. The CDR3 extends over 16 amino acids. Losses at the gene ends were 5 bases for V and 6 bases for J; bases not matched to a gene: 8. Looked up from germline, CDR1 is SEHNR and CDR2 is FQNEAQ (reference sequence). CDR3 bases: TGTGCCAGCAGCCCCCCGGGGACTAGCGGGTTCAATGAGCAGTTCTTC. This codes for CASSPPGTSGFNEQFF.

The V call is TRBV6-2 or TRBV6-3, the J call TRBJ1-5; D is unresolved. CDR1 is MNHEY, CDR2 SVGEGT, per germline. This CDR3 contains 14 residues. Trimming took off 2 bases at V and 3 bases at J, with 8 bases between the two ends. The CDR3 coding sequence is TGTGCCAGCAGTTACCGGGAGTTCAATCAGCCCCAGCATTTT. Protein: CASSYREFNQPQHF.

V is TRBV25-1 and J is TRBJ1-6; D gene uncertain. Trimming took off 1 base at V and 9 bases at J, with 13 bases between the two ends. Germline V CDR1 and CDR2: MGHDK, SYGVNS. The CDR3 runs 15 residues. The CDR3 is CASSESRTRGSPLHF. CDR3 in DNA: TGTGCCAGCAGTGAATCACGGACCCGGGGTTCACCCCTCCACTTT.

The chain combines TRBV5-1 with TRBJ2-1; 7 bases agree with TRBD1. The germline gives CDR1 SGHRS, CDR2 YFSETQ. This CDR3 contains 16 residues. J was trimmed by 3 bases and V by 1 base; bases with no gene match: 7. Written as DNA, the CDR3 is TGCGCCAGCAGCTTGCCCGGGACAGCATTCTACAATGAGCAGTTCTTC. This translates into CASSLPGTAFYNEQFF.

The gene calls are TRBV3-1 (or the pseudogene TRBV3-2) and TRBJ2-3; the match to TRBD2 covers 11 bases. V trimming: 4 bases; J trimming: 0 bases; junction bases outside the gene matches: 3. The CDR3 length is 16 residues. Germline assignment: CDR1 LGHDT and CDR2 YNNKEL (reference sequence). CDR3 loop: CASSPGTSGSTDTQYF. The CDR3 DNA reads TGTGCCAGCAGCCCCGGGACTAGCGGTAGCACAGATACGCAGTATTTT.

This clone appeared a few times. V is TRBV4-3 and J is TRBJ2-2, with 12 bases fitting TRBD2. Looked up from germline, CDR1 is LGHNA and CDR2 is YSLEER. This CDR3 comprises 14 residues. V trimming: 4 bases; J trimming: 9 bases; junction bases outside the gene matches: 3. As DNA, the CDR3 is TGCGCCAGCAGCCCGAGGACTAGCGGGAGGGAGCTGTTTTTT. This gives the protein CASSPRTSGRELFF.

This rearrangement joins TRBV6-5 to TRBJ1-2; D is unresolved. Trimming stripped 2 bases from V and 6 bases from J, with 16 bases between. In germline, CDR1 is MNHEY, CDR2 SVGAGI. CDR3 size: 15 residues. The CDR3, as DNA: TGTGCCAGCAGTTACATGGGTCGGAGGGAGAATGGCTACACCTTC. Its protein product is CASSYMGRRENGYTF.